The subject of this entry is one T cell receptor beta chain. As yet, its antigen is unknown. The CDR3 has 14 residues. V was trimmed by 7 bases and J by 3 bases, leaving 15 bases between them. Germline CDR1 is SNHLY and CDR2 is FYNNEI. Libraries were prepared by immunoSEQ multiplex PCR; TCRdb keeps only in-frame clonotypes and omits some of them. The sample contains tens of thousands of clones, approximately 90% of which appear only once. The data stem from a study of T cells in localized non-small cell lung cancer. Study-level results: Tumor samples were not multi-region, leaving intratumor heterogeneity unexcluded.

The origin of this receptor is a woman between 35 and 70 years old with stage I squamous cell lung carcinoma. This specimen consisted of peripheral blood, obtained before any cancer treatment. V is TRBV2 and J is TRBJ1-2, with a possible D match to TRBD1 (5 bases). The CDR3 here is CASTSLLGDYGYTF. In nucleotides, the CDR3 is TGTGCCAGCACCTCGCTCTTAGGGGACTATGGCTACACCTTC.